One and the same sample provided the 6 T cell receptor beta chains below, sequenced in a study of T-cell reconstitution after alpha-beta-depleted transplantation in children (TCRdb year 2016). The library relied on PCR. For sequencing, an Illumina HiSeq 2500 was employed. TCR libraries were prepared with molecular barcoding, using unique molecular identifiers to normalize TCRbeta repertoire quantification. TCRdb cleaned the public reads at Q25 with fastp, built clones with MiXCR and kept in-frame beta chains. Records with the same CDR3 protein are collapsed into one entry carrying the most frequent genes and DNA. Present in this sample are hundreds of thousands of distinct CDR3 sequences, approximately 16% of which were seen just once. 1.1% of the sample is taken by the ten largest. The input for sequencing was PBMCs from the stem cell graft donor, taken from the stem cell graft. All receptors derive from a human donor who donated a stem cell graft to a child with acute myeloid leukemia.

The DNA of the CDR3 is TGTGCCTCCAACGGGGGGCACTATGGCTACACCTTC. It codes for CASNGGHYGYTF. This sequence joins TRBV7-9 and TRBJ1-2; TRBD1 might be the D (6 bases). This CDR3 region has 12 residues. V dropped 11 bases and J dropped 3 bases, with 13 bases sitting between them. The germline V gene encodes CDR1 SEHNR and CDR2 FQNEAQ (reference sequence).

On this clonotype: This may come from a read error, since a much larger clone is one base off. The CDR3 is CASSLDRSDAQFF. CDR3 in DNA: TGCGCCAGCAGCTTGGACAGGTCGGATGCGCAGTTCTTC. The V gene is TRBV5-1, the J gene TRBJ2-1; D may be TRBD1 (5 bases). Germline CDR1 SGHRS, CDR2 YFSETQ. Between the trimmed V and J ends, which lost 0 bases and 12 bases, there was a span of 13 bases. CDR3 length: 13 residues.

This clonotype was counted between two and nine times. The chain couples TRBV7-8 to TRBJ1-1; D unresolved. This CDR3 comprises 13 residues. The germline CDR1 and CDR2 sequences are SGHVS and FQNEAQ. Trimming shortened V by 2 bases and J by 8 bases, and 12 bases separated the two germline ends. For the CDR3, the DNA is TGTGCCAGCAGCTTAAGACGGGCAGAAGAAGCTTTCTTT. Translation: CASSLRRAEEAFF.

In its sample, this clonotype was seen a few times. V is TRBV28 and J is TRBJ1-2; TRBD1 matches 8 bases. This CDR3 has 13 amino acids. The germline V gene has CDR1 MDHEN and CDR2 SYDVKM. V shed 7 bases, J shed 7 bases, and the junction held 8 bases outside the gene matches. Here the CDR3 DNA reads TGTGCCAGCAAGGACAGGGTACTAGGTGGCTACACCTTC. It yields the protein CASKDRVLGGYTF.

The chain employs TRBV28 and TRBJ1-2; a possible D gene is TRBD1 (5 bases). Germline V lookup: CDR1 MDHEN, CDR2 SYDVKM. Trimming removed 6 bases at V and 8 bases at J, with 16 bases between. The CDR3 is 13 residues long. CDR3 sequence: CASSHDGGGGYTF. In DNA, the CDR3 is TGTGCCAGCAGCCATGATGGGGGTGGAGGCTACACCTTC.

V usage is TRBV7-3 and J usage is TRBJ1-1; possible D gene TRBD1, 6 bases. CDR3 length: 13 residues. Per germline, CDR1 SGHTA and CDR2 FQGTGA. The ends were cut back, 5 bases at V and 5 bases at J, with 12 bases in the middle. The CDR3 DNA is TGTGCCAGCAGCACCCCAGGGGCGACTGAAGCTTTCTTT. It codes for CASSTPGATEAFF.